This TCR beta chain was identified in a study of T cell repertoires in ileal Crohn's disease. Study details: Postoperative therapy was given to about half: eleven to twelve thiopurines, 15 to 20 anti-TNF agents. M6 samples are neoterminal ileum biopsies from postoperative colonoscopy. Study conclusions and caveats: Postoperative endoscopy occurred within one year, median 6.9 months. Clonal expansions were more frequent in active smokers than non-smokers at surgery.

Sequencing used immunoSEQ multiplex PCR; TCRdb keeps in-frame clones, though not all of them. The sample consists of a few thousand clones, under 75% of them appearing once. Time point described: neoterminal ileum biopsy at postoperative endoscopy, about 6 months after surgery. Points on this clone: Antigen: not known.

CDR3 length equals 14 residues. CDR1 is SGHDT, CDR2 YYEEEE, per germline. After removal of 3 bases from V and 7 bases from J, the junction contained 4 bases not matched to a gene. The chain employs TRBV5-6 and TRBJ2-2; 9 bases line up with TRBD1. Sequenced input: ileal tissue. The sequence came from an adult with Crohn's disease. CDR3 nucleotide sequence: TGTGCCAGCAGCTCGGACAGGGGCAGCGGGGAGCTGTTTTTT. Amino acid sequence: CASSSDRGSGELFF.